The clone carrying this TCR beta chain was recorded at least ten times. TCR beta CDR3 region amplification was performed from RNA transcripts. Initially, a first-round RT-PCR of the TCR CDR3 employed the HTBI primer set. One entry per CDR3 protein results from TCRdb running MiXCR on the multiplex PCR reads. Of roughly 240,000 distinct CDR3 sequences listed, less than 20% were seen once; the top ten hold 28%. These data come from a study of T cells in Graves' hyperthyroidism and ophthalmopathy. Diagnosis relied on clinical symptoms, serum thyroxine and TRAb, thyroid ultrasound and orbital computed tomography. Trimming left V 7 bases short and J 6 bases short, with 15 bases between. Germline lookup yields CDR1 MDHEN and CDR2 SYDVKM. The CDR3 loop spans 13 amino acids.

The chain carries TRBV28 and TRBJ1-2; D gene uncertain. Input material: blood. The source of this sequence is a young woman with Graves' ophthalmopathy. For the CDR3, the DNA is TGTGCCAGCACCTTATCCCGAAAGAATGGCTACACCTTC. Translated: CASTLSRKNGYTF.